This is a list of T cell receptor beta chains from one sample in a study of cytomegalovirus exposure and HLA in healthy donors. TCRdb's copy holds only in-frame clones and misses some; the assay was immunoSEQ multiplex PCR. The table shows approximately 130,000 clones, with roughly 85% occurring only once. Sequences were obtained from PBMCs. The receptors were sampled from a woman aged 30 to 39 in good health and CMV-seropositive. Both conserved end residues are part of each CDR3. The order of the fields is V gene, J gene, CDR3 protein.

v_gene: TRBV6-6; j_gene: TRBJ1-5; CDR3aa: CASTQGVSNQPQHF
v_gene: TRBV6-4; j_gene: TRBJ2-3; CDR3aa: CASSVDLGRSDTQYF
v_gene: TRBV7-9; j_gene: TRBJ1-1; CDR3aa: CASSRGNTEAFF
v_gene: TRBV30; j_gene: TRBJ1-3; CDR3aa: CAWSAMGQGFNTIYF
v_gene: TRBV30; j_gene: TRBJ1-6; CDR3aa: CAWRGGPRSPLHF
v_gene: TRBV27; j_gene: TRBJ2-7; CDR3aa: CASSLSGGYEQYF
v_gene: TRBV28; j_gene: TRBJ2-7; CDR3aa: CASRETGQGRFEQYF
v_gene: TRBV2; j_gene: TRBJ2-7; CDR3aa: CASSGTSGGVEQYF
v_gene: TRBV7-9; j_gene: TRBJ1-3; CDR3aa: CASSPPPRIGNTIYF
v_gene: TRBV6-6; j_gene: TRBJ2-5; CDR3aa: CASREETGGLETQYF
v_gene: TRBV19; j_gene: TRBJ1-4; CDR3aa: CASTGTGTATNEKLFF
v_gene: TRBV15; j_gene: TRBJ1-1; CDR3aa: CATSKEPSGESEAFF
v_gene: TRBV2; j_gene: TRBJ1-1; CDR3aa: CATEVNTEAFF
v_gene: TRBV5-8; j_gene: TRBJ2-7; CDR3aa: CASSSFPLYEQYF
v_gene: TRBV27; j_gene: TRBJ1-2; CDR3aa: CASSFYPGTENYGYTF
v_gene: TRBV19; j_gene: TRBJ1-2; CDR3aa: CASSSLRGTGPFYGYTF
v_gene: TRBV28; j_gene: TRBJ1-4; CDR3aa: CASSTPSGGESEKLFF
v_gene: TRBV19; j_gene: TRBJ1-5; CDR3aa: CASSRTGNAGNQPQHF
v_gene: TRBV27; j_gene: TRBJ2-7; CDR3aa: CASKRTGSSYEQYF
v_gene: TRBV28; j_gene: TRBJ1-1; CDR3aa: CASSAPDSREDTEAFF
v_gene: TRBV29-1; j_gene: TRBJ2-5; CDR3aa: CSGGGETQYF
v_gene: TRBV21-1; j_gene: TRBJ2-3; CDR3aa: CASSKDGEEDTQYF
v_gene: TRBV19; j_gene: TRBJ2-7; CDR3aa: CASSTQTGTFYEQYF
v_gene: TRBV28; j_gene: TRBJ2-1; CDR3aa: CASSFPGAGGRDEQFF